The 3 T cell receptor beta chains given below trace back to one sample, sequenced in a study of graft-versus-host responses after intestinal transplantation. These TCRs are of unknown antigen specificity. Here immunoSEQ multiplex PCR was the method, and the copy in TCRdb shows in-frame clones only, minus some. The sample has roughly 36,000 clones, about 95% seen once; the top ten hold roughly 0.22%. Sequences were derived from unstimulated CD8+ T cells sorted from spleen or lymph node cells, sampled before transplant. The receptors derive from a human donor who was the organ donor for an intestinal transplant.

The chain couples TRBV9 to TRBJ1-2; D call uncertain. Germline V gene data show CDR1 as SGDLS and CDR2 as YYNGEE. With 1 base removed from V and 8 bases from J, the gap between germline ends came to 24 bases. The CDR3 loop spans 17 amino acids. The CDR3 DNA reads as TGTGCCAGCAGCGTATCTGAGGGAATACTTTACCCTGGCGGCTACACCTTC. As protein: CASSVSEGILYPGGYTF.

The chain has TRBV7-3 and TRBJ1-1, with TRBD1 as a possible D gene (5 bases). Trimming cost V 3 bases and J 6 bases, with 11 bases left between them. Germline V gene sequence: CDR1 SGHTA, CDR2 FQGTGA. CDR3 length: 13 amino acids. The CDR3 sequence: CASSFGGIAEAFF. DNA of the CDR3: TGTGCCAGCAGCTTCGGGGGGATCGCTGAAGCTTTCTTT. Using reference TRBV7-3 and TRBJ1-1 for the parts outside the CDR3, the full variable domain is GAGVSQTPSNKVTEKGKYVELRCDPISGHTALYWYRQSLGQGPEFLIYFQGTGAADDSGLPNDRFFAVRPEGSVSTLKIQRTERGDSAVYLCASSFGGIAEAFFGQGTRLTVV.

The chain combines TRBV11-2 with TRBJ2-7, with D uncertain. The CDR3 spans 11 residues. V was trimmed by 5 bases and J by 4 bases, leaving 6 bases between them. The germline V gene has CDR1 SGHAT and CDR2 FQNNGV. As DNA, the CDR3 is TGTGCCAGCAGCCTTCGGTACGAGCAGTACTTC. Its translation: CASSLRYEQYF. Variable domain in full (rest from reference TRBV11-2 and TRBJ2-7): EAGVAQSPRYKIIEKRQSVAFWCNPISGHATLYWYQQILGQGPKLLIQFQNNGVVDDSQLPKDRFSAERLKGVDSTLKIQPAKLEDSAVYLCASSLRYEQYFGPGTRLTVT.